This TCR beta chain was identified in a study of T-cell memory formation after mild COVID-19 (dated by TCRdb to about 2021). About the full investigation: TCR sequence clusters from the two donors were found to be largely donor specific. In two donors, T-cell clones that expanded and contracted after mild COVID-19 were followed by sequencing TCRalpha and TCRbeta repertoires longitudinally. Two young, previously healthy adult volunteers, one female and one male, were included in the cohort. The paper's findings and limits, for the study overall: The study included only a couple of mild cases, and larger cohorts that include severe cases with pre-infection samples were judged to be necessary. Whether the second-wave clones peaking on day 37 were SARS-CoV-2 specific was not confirmed. The detection of some responding clones in pre-infection memory suggests that pre-existing cross-reactive memory T cells joined the SARS-CoV-2 response. Clones that contracted from day 15 to 85 showed balanced CD4/CD8 phenotypes, whereas a second wave of clones that expanded from day 15 to 37 leaned towards CD4+. Contracting CD4+ clones were located mainly in the CM and EM memory subsets, whereas CD8+ clones were found to be enriched in EMRA.

The sequencer listed for this sample is Illumina NovaSeq 6000. Using 5'RACE with constant-segment primers, TCRalpha and TCRbeta cDNA libraries were constructed, with sample barcodes and unique molecular identifiers added in the process. Trizol reagent was used to extract RNA from every sample. Library amplification was performed in two PCR steps, and a second sample barcode and Illumina TruSeq adapters were introduced in the second step. Libraries were sequenced on an Illumina NovaSeq with 2 x 150 bp paired-end reads. In the source study's methods: Reads were demultiplexed and collapsed into UMI-guided consensus sequences with migec v1.2.7. Using mixcr v2.1.11, the UMI consensuses were aligned to TRA and TRB V and J templates and assembled into clonotypes. Expanded or contracted clonotypes were those called significant by both edgeR and NoisET, with noise models trained on biological replicates. For edgeR calls, the thresholds were a false discovery rate-adjusted p below 0.01 and a log2 fold-change of 1. As an exploratory analysis of dynamics, max-normalized trajectories of the 1000 most abundant clonotypes were examined by PCA with hierarchical clustering. Each responding clone was given a CD4 or CD8 phenotype based on the CD4+ and CD8+ repertoires, which had been sequenced separately. TCRdb applied fastp at Q25 and MiXCR to the public reads, then kept only in-frame beta chains. Records with the same CDR3 protein are collapsed into one entry carrying the most frequent genes and DNA. The V and J calls and clone size are TCRdb's, not the authors'. Counted in this sample were some 100,000 distinct CDR3 sequences; 11% of them appeared once. The ten largest clones take up roughly 40% of the sample.

The V end loses 6 bases and the J end loses 11 bases, and a stretch of 11 bases separates them. Spanning cysteine to phenylalanine, the CDR3 consists of 10 amino acids. Left in the record is the CDR3 DNA by itself, 30 bases read in frame from the first base. Ficoll-Paque density gradient centrifugation was the method used to isolate PBMCs. As for this clonotype: Its antigen is not yet known. The input lacks base qualities; no much larger clone sits a single base away.

Sequences were obtained from PBMCs or a T cell subset sorted from them (not recorded which). The sequence links TRBV5-3 to TRBJ1-1; the D gene is unclear. TRBV5-3 is placed among ORFs of uncertain function. This clonotype originated in a man younger than 35 who had mild COVID-19 (a few samples of this study predate the infection). The sample titles of this study are shuffled in the database, so cell type and time point are left out; the donor was told from shared clones. The base sequence is TGTGCCAGAAACCAGAAAGACGCTTTCTTT. It encodes CARNQKDAFF.